Included here is one TCR beta chain sequence, with context. Here immunoSEQ multiplex PCR was the method, and the copy in TCRdb shows in-frame clones only, minus some. This table has about 29,000 clones, 70% to 90% appearing once. This sample was included in a study of control samples from healthy donors and cancer patients. Source material: formalin-fixed, paraffin-embedded tissue. The source is a female donor with melanoma.

The CDR3 protein is CAITQTRNEQFF. In nucleotides, the CDR3 is TGTGCCATCACCCAAACTAGGAATGAGCAGTTCTTC. V is TRBV10-3 and J is TRBJ2-1; D may be TRBD2 (5 bases). Per the germline V gene, CDR1 is ENHRY and CDR2 is SYGVKD. Trimming took 7 bases from V and 7 from J, leaving 11 bases between them. The CDR3 runs to 12 residues.